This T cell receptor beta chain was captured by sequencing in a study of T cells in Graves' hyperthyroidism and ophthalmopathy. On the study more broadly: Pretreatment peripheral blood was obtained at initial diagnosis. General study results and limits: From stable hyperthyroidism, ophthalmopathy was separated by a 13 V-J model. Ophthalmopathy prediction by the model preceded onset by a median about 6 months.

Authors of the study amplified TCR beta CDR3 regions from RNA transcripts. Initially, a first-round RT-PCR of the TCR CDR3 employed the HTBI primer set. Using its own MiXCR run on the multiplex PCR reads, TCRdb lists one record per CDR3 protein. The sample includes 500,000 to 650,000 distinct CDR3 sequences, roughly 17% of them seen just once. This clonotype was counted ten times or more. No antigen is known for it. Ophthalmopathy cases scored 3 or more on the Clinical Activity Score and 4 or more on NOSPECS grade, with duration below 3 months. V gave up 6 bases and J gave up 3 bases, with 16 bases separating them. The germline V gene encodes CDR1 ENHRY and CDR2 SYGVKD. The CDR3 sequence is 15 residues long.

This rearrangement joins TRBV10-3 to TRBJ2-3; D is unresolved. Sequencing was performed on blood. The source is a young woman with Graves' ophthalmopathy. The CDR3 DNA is TGTGCCATCAGGCCTACGTGGGTAGTTACAGATACGCAGTATTTT. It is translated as CAIRPTWVVTDTQYF.